This T cell receptor beta chain appears in the sequencing data of a study of T cell responses to AZD1222 COVID-19 vaccine. Study information: Second doses that came at about 4 or about 12 weeks were put together.

Data came from immunoSEQ multiplex PCR; TCRdb stores just in-frame clones and leaves some out. This sample has under 130,000 clones, with around 94% found just once. Whole-study findings and limits: Spike-specific TCR repertoires showed rising breadth and depth after two AZD1222 doses.

V was clipped by 3 bases and J by 2 bases; unmatched bases: 1. CDR1 is SQVTM and CDR2 is ANQGSEA in the germline V gene. There are 14 residues in the CDR3. Remarks on this clone: Its antigen is not identified.

The specimen was peripheral blood, collected on day 0 of AZD1222 vaccination. This TCR was sampled from an adult in good health. J is TRBJ2-3 and V is TRBV29-1, with 11 positions matching TRBD2. The CDR3 is CSVEGLAVTDTQYF. The DNA for the CDR3 is TGCAGCGTTGAGGGACTAGCGGTCACAGATACGCAGTATTTT.